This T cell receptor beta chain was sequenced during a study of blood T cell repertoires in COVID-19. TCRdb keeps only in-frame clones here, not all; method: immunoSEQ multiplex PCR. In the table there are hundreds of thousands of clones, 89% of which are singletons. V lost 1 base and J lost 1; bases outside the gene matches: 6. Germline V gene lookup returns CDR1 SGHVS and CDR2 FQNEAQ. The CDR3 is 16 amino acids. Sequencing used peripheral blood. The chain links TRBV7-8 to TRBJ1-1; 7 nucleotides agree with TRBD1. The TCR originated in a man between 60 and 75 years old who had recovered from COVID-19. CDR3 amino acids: CASSLDGRQGNTEAFF. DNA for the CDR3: TGTGCCAGCAGCTTAGACGGGAGACAGGGGAACACTGAAGCTTTCTTT.